The rows below give T cell receptor beta chains drawn from one sample of a study of T cells expressing NK-cell markers. TCRdb re-called the 5' RACE reads and shows each CDR3 protein once, DNA omitted. This repertoire includes 400,000 to 550,000 distinct CDR3 sequences. Material: blood T cells: a sorted CD56 or NKG2C T cell subset, CD4+ or CD8+ T cells, or bulk PBMC T cells (not recorded which). These receptors were obtained from a woman aged 18 to 75 in good health. Each CDR3 is given with its conserved first and last residue. Each record gives: J gene, V gene, CDR3 protein.

TRBJ1-2 | TRBV28 | CASSGGTPGGYTF
TRBJ1-2 | TRBV6-2/TRBV6-3 | CASNTGTGTNYGYTF
TRBJ2-7 | TRBV20-1 | CSARGQAYEQYF
TRBJ2-7 | TRBV20-1 | CSARTTSGPYEQYF
TRBJ2-5 | TRBV20-1 | CSARAPGVRETQYF
TRBJ2-1 | TRBV30 | CAWSQHANEQFF
TRBJ1-6 | TRBV9 | CASSVERGRTGQNSPLHF
TRBJ2-3 | TRBV12-3/TRBV12-4 | CASSRPPGLPTDTQYF
TRBJ2-3 | TRBV12-3/TRBV12-4 | CASSPGQSEDTQYF
TRBJ2-7 | TRBV10-3 | CAISEPGTNYEQYF
TRBJ2-4 | TRBV7-2 | CASSSWTGGRNIQYF
TRBJ2-7 | TRBV11-1 | CASSKGLAYEQYF
TRBJ2-2 | TRBV11-2 | CASSQQRERGGELFF
TRBJ1-1 | TRBV6-2/TRBV6-3 | CASSYEGNTEAFF
TRBJ1-2 | TRBV7-9 | CASSFSRDRGYGYTF
TRBJ1-4 | TRBV7-9 | CASSPTTGSNEKLFF
TRBJ1-5 | TRBV11-2 | CASSLDYGHIGNQPQHF
TRBJ2-2 | TRBV6-1 | CASSPSTSFGELFF
TRBJ2-1 | TRBV20-1 | CSARDLQLFNEQFF
TRBJ2-7 | TRBV5-5 | CASSFPGDRAEQYF
TRBJ2-3 | TRBV7-9 | CASSPGGRGTDTQYF
TRBJ1-6 | TRBV10-3 | CATWTGQVGSPLHF
TRBJ2-2 | TRBV6-1 | CASSVIWGDKNTGELFF
TRBJ2-1 | TRBV7-7 | CASSSGGQQFF
TRBJ2-1 | TRBV20-1 | CSARLLAGEQFF
TRBJ1-1 | TRBV5-1 | CASSLGPDQAFF
TRBJ1-2 | TRBV7-9 | CASSLEAQVYYGYTF
TRBJ1-2 | TRBV9 | CASSPGDVSQGEENYGYTF
TRBJ1-2 | TRBV18 | CASSPDNYGYTF
TRBJ2-2 | TRBV5-5 | CASSGGRRDTGELFF
TRBJ2-1 | TRBV7-6 | CASSLGLGDRGGNEQFF
TRBJ2-1 | TRBV19 | CASSMQGLYNEQFF
TRBJ2-7 | TRBV23-1 | CASSGDGPQGWIEQYF
TRBJ1-6 | TRBV10-3 | CAIRPGGDSPLHF
TRBJ1-3 | TRBV5-6 | CASSLAGATGNTIYF
TRBJ2-3 | TRBV10-3 | CAISESLAVSTDTQYF
TRBJ1-5 | TRBV5-5 | CASSLVGDNQPQHF
TRBJ2-1 | TRBV18 | CASLAGSRNNEQFF
TRBJ2-1 | TRBV20-1 | CSARWADVPYNEQFF
TRBJ1-3 | TRBV19 | CAGGGGNTIYF
TRBJ2-5 | TRBV27 | CASRRDPTGQETQYF
TRBJ1-1 | TRBV4-1 | CASSQDSRGNTEAFF
TRBJ2-1 | TRBV6-2/TRBV6-3 | CASSYGQEQFF
TRBJ1-4 | TRBV5-1 | CASSLGGGHQEKLFF
TRBJ2-3 | TRBV5-1 | CASSLLIPFTDTQYF
TRBJ1-4 | TRBV9 | CASSLAGGELFF
TRBJ1-1 | TRBV12-3/TRBV12-4 | CASSFASWADTEAFF
TRBJ2-3 | TRBV11-2 | CASSLDGQGRTDTQYF
TRBJ2-1 | TRBV11-1 | CASSPRRETGEQFF
TRBJ2-2 | TRBV27 | CASSSGLAGGGGELFF
TRBJ1-2 | TRBV5-1 | CASSWGTDRVYTF
TRBJ1-4 | TRBV5-1 | CASSTSGGSNEKLFF
TRBJ2-3 | TRBV9 | CASSVYRGGDTDTQYF
TRBJ2-1 | TRBV7-9 | CASSLGGGLAGGEQFF
TRBJ2-3 | TRBV4-1 | CASSQGFEVASTDTQYF
TRBJ1-1 | TRBV28 | CASSLTTEAFF
TRBJ2-1 | TRBV25-1 | CASSRASSYNEQFF
TRBJ1-5 | TRBV6-5 | CASSYSGRRHSNQPQHF
TRBJ2-3 | TRBV14 | CASSQILGPDTQYF